These 12 T cell receptor beta chains were sequenced from one sample in a study of early T cells in non-severe SARS-CoV-2 infection. TCRdb independently ran MiXCR on the 5' RACE reads; one entry per CDR3 protein. This sample has about 25,000 distinct CDR3 sequences, with around 4.4% found just once. The sample was whole blood. All receptors come from an adult who was a healthcare worker with PCR-confirmed SARS-CoV-2 infection or an uninfected control (not recorded which).

This clonotype was seen repeatedly, ten times or more. This chain links TRBV6-5 with TRBJ1-1, with a possible D match to TRBD1 (5 bases). The CDR3 spans 16 residues. V dropped 0 bases and J dropped 0 bases, with 11 bases sitting between them. Germline V gene lookup returns CDR1 MNHEY and CDR2 SVGAGI. CDR3: CASSYSLDSLNTEAFF. CDR3 nucleotide sequence: TGTGCCAGCAGTTACTCCCTAGACAGCTTGAACACTGAAGCTTTCTTT.

This clonotype was recorded at least ten times. The chain uses TRBV4-3 and TRBJ2-5, with TRBD2 identical over 8 bases. Germline lookup yields CDR1 LGHNA and CDR2 YSLEER. With 0 bases clipped from V and 4 bases from J, the junction kept 7 bases outside the gene matches. This CDR3 contains 16 residues. CDR3 amino acids: CASSQDRGGGGETQYF. DNA of the CDR3: TGCGCCAGCAGCCAAGATCGGGGGGGAGGCGGAGAGACCCAGTACTTC.

The rearrangement uses TRBV7-6 and TRBJ2-7, with TRBD2 identical over 11 bases. The germline gives CDR1 SGHVS, CDR2 FNYEAQ. The CDR3 is 16 amino acids. V lost 2 bases and J lost 12; bases outside the gene matches: 15. The CDR3 protein is CASSLPLTSGRIILYF. The CDR3 DNA is TGTGCCAGCAGCTTACCGCTTACTAGCGGGAGAATTATCTTGTACTTC. Supplemented by reference TRBV7-6 and TRBJ2-7, the full variable domain reads GAGVSQSPRYKVTKRGQDVALRCDPISGHVSLYWYRQALGQGPEFLTYFNYEAQQDKSGLPNDRFSAERPEGSISTLTIQRTEQRDSAMYRCASSLPLTSGRIILYFGPGTRLTVT.

This clonotype was recorded at least ten times. In DNA, the CDR3 is TGTGCCAGCTCACCACCGCGCACAGATACGCAGTATTTT. Its protein is CASSPPRTDTQYF. This chain uses TRBV18 with TRBJ2-3; no definite D call. V was cut by 0 bases and J by 1 base, with 2 bases left in between. Germline V lookup: CDR1 KGHSH, CDR2 LQKENI. The CDR3 consists of 13 residues.

The genes are TRBV30 and TRBJ1-5; 10 bases line up with TRBD1. Losses at the gene ends were 0 bases for V and 6 bases for J; bases not matched to a gene: 2. This CDR3 is built from 14 residues. Germline-derived CDR1 and CDR2 are GTSNPN and SVGIG (reference sequence). The CDR3, as DNA: TGTGCCTGGAGTGTTGGGACAGGGGTTCAGCCCCAGCATTTT. It yields the protein CAWSVGTGVQPQHF.

This clonotype was recorded many times. The genes are TRBV7-3 and TRBJ1-6; D is uncertain. From germline, CDR1 is SGHTA and CDR2 FQGTGA. Between the trimmed V and J ends, which lost 8 bases and 0 bases, there was a span of 11 bases. The CDR3 loop spans 15 amino acids. DNA of the CDR3: TGTGCCAGCGCTCCCTCCAGCTCCTATAATTCACCCCTCCACTTT. Residues: CASAPSSSYNSPLHF. The full variable domain, completed using reference TRBV7-3 and TRBJ1-6, is GAGVSQTPSNKVTEKGKYVELRCDPISGHTALYWYRQSLGQGPEFLIYFQGTGAADDSGLPNDRFFAVRPEGSVSTLKIQRTERGDSAVYLCASAPSSSYNSPLHFGNGTRLTVT.

Ten or more counts support this clonotype. The rearrangement joins TRBV12-3 or TRBV12-4 to TRBJ2-1, with 12 nucleotides matching TRBD2. The CDR3 is 15 residues long. With V trimmed by 3 bases and J by 9 bases, 6 bases remained unmatched. As DNA, the CDR3 is TGTGCCAGCAGTTTCAGGCGACTAGCGGGAGTTGAGCAGTTCTTC. Residues: CASSFRRLAGVEQFF.

This clonotype has just a few counts. The V gene is TRBV24-1, the J gene TRBJ2-1, with a weak D call TRBD1 (6 bases). Germline-derived CDR1 and CDR2 are KGHDR and SFDVKD. Deletions cut 0 bases from V and 3 bases from J, with 11 bases between. The CDR3 is 16 amino acids. In DNA, the CDR3 is TGTGCCACCAGTGATTTGTCCGCAGGGGACTACAATGAGCAGTTCTTC. Translation: CATSDLSAGDYNEQFF.

This clonotype is medium-sized (0.01 to 0.1%) by share. This chain uses TRBV4-1 with TRBJ2-7; tentative D call: TRBD1 (6 bases). Germline CDR1 reads MGHRA; CDR2 reads YSYEKL. V was pared by 4 bases and J by 0 bases, with 16 bases between. The CDR3 covers 16 residues. CDR3 sequence reads: CASSLRPSGASYEQYF. The CDR3 region has the DNA TGCGCCAGCAGCCTACGACCGTCAGGGGCCTCCTACGAGCAGTACTTC.

This clonotype was seen repeatedly, ten times or more. This chain connects TRBV3-1 to TRBJ2-1; TRBD1 might be the D (5 bases). Trimming pared 1 base from V and 8 bases from J, leaving 6 bases between. CDR1 is LGHDT, CDR2 YNNKEL, per germline (reference sequence). The CDR3 consists of 12 residues. CDR3 amino acids: CASSQVGHEQFF. The DNA of the CDR3 is TGTGCCAGCAGCCAAGTGGGGCATGAGCAGTTCTTC.

This clonotype was detected many times. This chain joins TRBV27 and TRBJ2-2; 7 bases align to TRBD1. Trimming removed 6 bases from V and 10 bases from J; junction bases left unmatched: 8. The germline gives CDR1 MNHEY, CDR2 SMNVEV (reference sequence). The CDR3 runs to 13 residues. The CDR3 nucleotides read TGTGCCAGCAGGAATAGACAGGGCACGGAGCTGTTTTTT. This encodes CASRNRQGTELFF.

The rearrangement uses TRBV5-6 and TRBJ2-5; 11 bases fit TRBD2. V gave up 4 bases and J gave up 4 bases; unmatched junction bases: 6. The germline CDR1 and CDR2 sequences are SGHDT and YYEEEE. This CDR3 comprises 15 residues. CDR3 sequence: CASSGGLAGAETQYF. The DNA of the CDR3 is TGTGCCAGCAGCGGTGGACTAGCGGGTGCAGAGACCCAGTACTTC.